This TCR beta chain was sequenced for a study of human versus mouse CDR3 diversity and MHC coevolution. Notes on this clone: Antigen specificity is unknown.

Naive CD4 T cells, CD45RO-negative and CD62L-positive, were flow-sorted from PBMCs. The table came from immunoSEQ multiplex PCR; TCRdb's copy has only in-frame clones and leaves some out. The data hold some 80,000 clones, with roughly 92% observed a single time. Study findings and constraints: By iCHAO1, human TCR beta clonotypes numbered about 1.5 million, the most. On average, humans showed more CDR3 deletions and insertions than mice.

The CDR3 consists of 13 residues. Germline V CDR1 and CDR2: SSHAT, FNYEAQ (reference sequence). J gave up 4 bases and V 5 bases, and 4 bases lay outside the gene matches. The TCR was taken from a person aged 25 to 69 in good health. Specimen: naive CD4+ T cells from blood. Indicated subset: CD45RO-negative CD62L-positive naive CD4 T cells. The chain couples TRBV7-7 to TRBJ2-5, with 7 positions matching TRBD2. The CDR3 bases are TGTGCCAGCAGCGGGGGGGGGATAGAGACCCAGTACTTC. It yields the protein CASSGGGIETQYF.